This T cell receptor beta chain appears in the sequencing data of a study of blood T cells in healthy people across ages. Healthy Caucasian individuals from Russia aged roughly 6 to 90 were enrolled as donors. This clonotype was found a few times. The target antigen is unknown. The V and J ends lost 4 bases and 0 bases respectively, with 12 bases between them. CDR1 GTSNPN and CDR2 SVGIG come from the germline V gene (reference sequence). The CDR3 covers 15 residues. Whole-study results and caveats: Estimates of diversity drawn from one million T cells were considered underestimates.

A J-beta primer mix and a sample-barcoded 5' primer were used in a second PCR of about 7 to 12 cycles. Tags on each cDNA molecule came from a template-switch adaptor with 12 random nucleotides. MiXCR was run by TCRdb on the 5' RACE reads, yielding one entry per CDR3 protein. This table has 1,500,000 or so distinct CDR3 sequences, approximately 43% appearing once. This clonotype was obtained from a woman younger than 30 in good health. Sequenced input: blood. V and J are TRBV30 and TRBJ2-2; a possible D gene is TRBD2 (6 bases). CDR3 in DNA: TGTGCCTGGAACCCGGGACTCGCGAACACCGGGGAGCTGTTTTTT. This translates into CAWNPGLANTGELFF.